This T cell receptor (beta chain) was documented in a study of blood T cell repertoires in COVID-19. Across the study: Sources were T cells, B-cell-depleted T cells, or PBMCs; the material itself was cDNA or gDNA.

About this clone: The junction does not match germline at one end; this may be a read error.

The CDR3 has 9 amino acids. Germline CDR1 and CDR2: SGHNT and YENEEA. Some clones are missing from TCRdb's copy, which holds only in-frame ones; the method was immunoSEQ multiplex PCR. The table has 150,000 or so clones, around 84% seen once. Sequenced sample: peripheral blood. V usage is TRBV11-3 and J usage is TRBJ1-2; the D gene is possibly TRBD1 (6 bases). The TCR sequence derives from a man aged 50 or older with active or convalescent COVID-19. The CDR3 region is CASSDRTNF. Written as DNA, the CDR3 is TGTGCCAGCAGCGACAGGACCAACTTC.